Detailed here is one T cell receptor beta chain. The antigen remains undetermined. Within the sample, other DNA sequences also encode this same CDR3. The donors were adults (healthy and HIV-negative) with no recent acute infections or vaccinations. The source of the sample is a study of shared clonotypes between healthy human individuals. Study observations and caveats: Incompleteness in sorted-subset sequencing, despite large depth, was shown by rarefaction. Roughly 5% of naive CD4 clonotypes were common to a handful of donors.

The authors ran the assay at deep level. Libraries were prepared by immunoSEQ multiplex PCR; TCRdb keeps only in-frame clonotypes and omits some of them. The sample has about 2.3 million clones, 80% to 95% seen once. The length of the CDR3 is 11 residues. With 3 bases removed from V and 3 bases from J, the gap between germline ends came to 3 bases. Germline CDR1 reads SNHLY; CDR2 reads FYNNEI. The source is a man younger than 35 in good health. Some clones in this sample may be carry-over from other donors' samples. The sequenced material came from naive CD4+ T cells from PBMCs. Subset described: CD45RA+ positively selected. The V gene is TRBV2, the J gene TRBJ2-7; D uncertain. CDR3 sequence (DNA): TGTGCCAGCAGTGACTACTACGAGCAGTACTTC. Translating gives CASSDYYEQYF.